This is a list of T cell receptor beta chains from one sample in a study of blood T cell repertoires in COVID-19. Clones were read by immunoSEQ multiplex PCR, and TCRdb kept only the in-frame ones, dropping some. This sample has almost 200,000 clones, with about 76% found just once. Material: peripheral blood. Receptor source: a woman aged 40 to 50 with COVID-19, enrolled during active disease. Each CDR3 is given with its conserved first and last residue. D genes are given only for firm matches. Clone sizes are given selectively: once, few, many, or a class where the clone is expanded.

D: TRBD1
J: TRBJ2-3
V: TRBV5-1
size: NA
CDR3: CASSRTGEGDTQYF
DNA: TGCGCCAGCAGCAGGACAGGGGAGGGAGATACGCAGTATTTT

D: NA
J: TRBJ1-1
V: TRBV4-3
size: NA
CDR3: CASSQDTMNTEAFF
DNA: TGCGCCAGCAGCCAAGACACTATGAACACTGAAGCTTTCTTT

D: NA
J: TRBJ2-5
V: TRBV27
size: NA
CDR3: CASSPPASRETQYF
DNA: TGTGCCAGCAGTCCCCCGGCTAGTCGCGAGACCCAGTACTTC

D: NA
J: TRBJ2-5
V: TRBV5-4
size: NA
CDR3: CASSHGQNQETQYF
DNA: TGTGCCAGCAGCCACGGACAGAACCAAGAGACCCAGTACTTC

D: NA
J: TRBJ2-7
V: TRBV18
size: NA
CDR3: CASSPGTYEQYF
DNA: TGTGCCAGCTCGCCCGGGACCTACGAGCAGTACTTC

D: NA
J: TRBJ2-1
V: TRBV5-6
size: NA
CDR3: CASSFSYEQFF
DNA: TGTGCCAGCAGCTTCTCCTATGAGCAGTTCTTC

D: TRBD2
J: TRBJ2-3
V: TRBV7-8
size: NA
CDR3: CASSFTSGSTSTDTQYF
DNA: TGTGCCAGCAGCTTTACTAGCGGGAGCACTAGCACAGATACGCAGTATTTT

D: NA
J: TRBJ2-5
V: TRBV7-7
size: NA
CDR3: CASSLGRLVSQETQYF
DNA: TGTGCCAGCAGCTTAGGGCGACTAGTATCTCAAGAGACCCAGTACTTC

D: NA
J: TRBJ2-7
V: TRBV7-6
size: NA
CDR3: CASSLANSHEQYF
DNA: TGTGCCAGCAGCTTAGCGAACAGTCACGAGCAGTACTTC

D: NA
J: TRBJ2-3
V: TRBV19
size: NA
CDR3: CASTWTASTDTQYF
DNA: TGTGCCAGTACCTGGACAGCTAGCACAGATACGCAGTATTTT

D: TRBD1
J: TRBJ1-5
V: TRBV3-1/TRBV3-2
size: NA
CDR3: CASSQATGGGEPQHF
DNA: TGTGCCAGCAGCCAAGCGACAGGGGGCGGGGAGCCCCAGCATTTT

D: NA
J: TRBJ2-5
V: TRBV21-1
size: few
CDR3: CAREGETQYF
DNA: TGTGCCAGGGAGGGAGAGACCCAGTACTTC

D: NA
J: TRBJ1-6
V: TRBV6-5
size: NA
CDR3: CASPHGRGSTLHF
DNA: TGTGCCAGCCCACATGGGCGGGGTTCGACCCTCCACTTT

D: TRBD1
J: TRBJ1-5
V: TRBV6-1
size: few
CDR3: CASSGQGITSNQPQHF
DNA: TGTGCCAGCAGTGGACAGGGGATTACGAGCAATCAGCCCCAGCATTTT

D: NA
J: TRBJ2-7
V: TRBV27
size: few
CDR3: CASSLGADKASSYEQYF
DNA: TGTGCCAGCAGTCTAGGGGCGGACAAGGCCAGCTCCTACGAGCAGTACTTC

D: NA
J: TRBJ2-5
V: TRBV28
size: NA
CDR3: CASTGETQYF
DNA: TGTGCCAGCACGGGAGAGACCCAGTACTTC

D: NA
J: TRBJ1-2
V: TRBV6-5
size: NA
CDR3: CASSPTGRYGYTF
DNA: TGTGCCAGCAGCCCGACAGGACGTTATGGCTACACCTTC

D: TRBD1
J: TRBJ1-4
V: TRBV19
size: NA
CDR3: CASSIAPGGEHEKLFF
DNA: TGTGCCAGTAGTATAGCCCCAGGGGGCGAGCATGAAAAACTGTTTTTT

D: NA
J: TRBJ1-5
V: TRBV2
size: NA
CDR3: CASSVQEDQPQHF
DNA: TGTGCCAGCAGTGTTCAGGAAGATCAGCCCCAGCATTTT

D: TRBD2
J: TRBJ2-2
V: TRBV27
size: NA
CDR3: CASTELAGHTGELFF
DNA: TGTGCCAGCACGGAACTAGCGGGACACACCGGGGAGCTGTTTTTT

D: NA
J: TRBJ1-1
V: TRBV7-3
size: NA
CDR3: CASSSTSGSTEAFF
DNA: TGTGCCAGCAGCTCAACCTCTGGCAGCACTGAAGCTTTCTTT

D: NA
J: TRBJ2-1
V: TRBV5-4
size: NA
CDR3: CASSFGSSYNEQFF
DNA: TGTGCCAGCAGCTTTGGCAGCTCCTACAATGAGCAGTTCTTC

D: NA
J: TRBJ2-7
V: TRBV30
size: NA
CDR3: CVAGEYEQYF
DNA: TGTGTGGCAGGGGAGTACGAGCAGTACTTC

D: TRBD1
J: TRBJ1-2
V: TRBV6-2/TRBV6-3
size: NA
CDR3: CASSYDPRTGRGYTF
DNA: TGTGCCAGCAGTTACGATCCAAGGACAGGTCGGGGCTACACCTTC

D: NA
J: TRBJ1-6
V: TRBV5-4
size: NA
CDR3: CASSGGGDTYNSPLHF
DNA: TGTGCCAGCAGCGGAGGGGGGGACACCTATAATTCACCCCTCCACTTT

D: NA
J: TRBJ1-2
V: TRBV12-3/TRBV12-4
size: once
CDR3: CATLEGTYGYTF
DNA: TGTGCCACCTTGGAGGGGACCTATGGCTACACCTTC

D: NA
J: TRBJ2-1
V: TRBV15
size: NA
CDR3: CATSRDPPGAYNEQFF
DNA: TGTGCCACCAGCAGAGATCCCCCAGGGGCCTACAATGAGCAGTTCTTC

D: TRBD2
J: TRBJ2-1
V: TRBV19
size: NA
CDR3: CASSTPGLAVNEQFF
DNA: TGTGCCAGTAGTACCCCGGGACTAGCTGTCAATGAGCAGTTCTTC

D: TRBD1
J: TRBJ1-2
V: TRBV2
size: NA
CDR3: CASSERAGGYGYTF
DNA: TGTGCCAGCAGTGAAAGGGCAGGGGGCTATGGCTACACCTTC

D: TRBD2
J: TRBJ2-2
V: TRBV5-1
size: once
CDR3: CASSLSSSGFDTGELFF
DNA: TGCGCCAGCAGCTTGTCTTCTAGCGGCTTCGACACCGGGGAGCTGTTTTTT

D: TRBD1
J: TRBJ2-5
V: TRBV5-1
size: NA
CDR3: CASSTRTGKLGETQYF
DNA: TGCGCCAGCAGCACGAGGACAGGGAAGCTCGGAGAGACCCAGTACTTC

D: NA
J: TRBJ1-4
V: TRBV3-1/TRBV3-2
size: NA
CDR3: CASSSGEKLFF
DNA: TGTGCCAGCAGCTCCGGGGAAAAACTGTTTTTT

D: TRBD2
J: TRBJ2-7
V: TRBV7-8
size: NA
CDR3: CASSSRTSGSHEQYF
DNA: TGTGCCAGCAGCTCCCGGACTAGCGGGAGTCACGAGCAGTACTTC

D: TRBD1
J: TRBJ1-4
V: TRBV7-9
size: NA
CDR3: CASSPLQGKEEKLFF
DNA: TGTGCCAGCAGCCCCTTACAGGGGAAGGAAGAAAAACTGTTTTTT

D: NA
J: TRBJ2-2
V: TRBV5-1
size: NA
CDR3: CASSLAPDTGELFF
DNA: TGCGCCAGCAGCTTGGCCCCGGACACCGGGGAGCTGTTTTTT

D: NA
J: TRBJ1-1
V: TRBV18
size: NA
CDR3: CASSPQGPNTEAFF
DNA: TGTGCCAGCTCACCTCAGGGCCCGAACACTGAAGCTTTCTTT

D: TRBD1
J: TRBJ2-7
V: TRBV18
size: many
CDR3: CASSPRTGEYEQYF
DNA: TGTGCCAGCTCACCGCGGACAGGGGAATACGAGCAGTACTTC

D: TRBD1
J: TRBJ1-4
V: TRBV4-2
size: NA
CDR3: CASSPQSGQTNEKLFF
DNA: TGTGCCAGCAGCCCACAATCGGGACAGACTAATGAAAAACTGTTTTTT

D: NA
J: TRBJ1-5
V: TRBV7-2
size: once
CDR3: CASSLGLTVNQPQHF
DNA: TGTGCCAGCAGCTTAGGTCTCACAGTCAATCAGCCCCAGCATTTT

D: NA
J: TRBJ2-3
V: TRBV7-2
size: NA
CDR3: CASSRAGFSDTQYF
DNA: TGTGCCAGCAGCCGGGCGGGGTTCTCAGATACGCAGTATTTT

D: NA
J: TRBJ2-5
V: TRBV5-6
size: NA
CDR3: CASSFGETQYF
DNA: TGTGCCAGCAGCTTCGGGGAGACCCAGTACTTC

D: TRBD2
J: TRBJ2-4
V: TRBV7-8
size: once
CDR3: CASSSPSGGNIQYF
DNA: TGTGCCAGCAGCTCTCCTAGCGGGGGAAACATTCAGTACTTC

D: NA
J: TRBJ1-2
V: TRBV11-2
size: NA
CDR3: CASSRIEDFYGYTF
DNA: TGTGCCAGCAGTAGGATAGAGGATTTCTATGGCTACACCTTC

D: TRBD2
J: TRBJ2-1
V: TRBV6-6
size: NA
CDR3: CASSLGTTPVF
DNA: TGTGCCAGCAGCCTAGGGACTACCCCCGTCTTC

D: NA
J: TRBJ2-2
V: TRBV7-2
size: NA
CDR3: CASSLGGPPTGELFF
DNA: TGTGCCAGCAGCTTAGGGGGGCCTCCCACCGGGGAGCTGTTTTTT

D: TRBD2
J: TRBJ2-3
V: TRBV7-8
size: once
CDR3: CASTVAGVDTQYF
DNA: TGTGCCAGCACCGTAGCGGGAGTAGATACGCAGTATTTT

D: TRBD2
J: TRBJ2-1
V: TRBV3-1/TRBV3-2
size: NA
CDR3: CASSLAGGGEQFF
DNA: TGTGCCAGCAGCCTAGCGGGAGGTGGCGAGCAGTTCTTC

D: NA
J: TRBJ2-7
V: TRBV6-5
size: once
CDR3: CASSYSGGLGYEQYF
DNA: TGTGCCAGCAGTTACTCGGGGGGTCTGGGCTACGAGCAGTACTTC

D: TRBD1
J: TRBJ2-7
V: TRBV7-8
size: NA
CDR3: CASSSPRGQTPKADEQYF
DNA: TGTGCCAGCAGCTCTCCCAGGGGGCAGACACCAAAGGCGGACGAGCAGTACTTC

D: NA
J: TRBJ1-2
V: TRBV6-5
size: NA
CDR3: CASSYYRDKGYTF
DNA: TGTGCCAGCAGTTACTATCGGGATAAAGGCTACACCTTC

D: NA
J: TRBJ2-2
V: TRBV5-6
size: NA
CDR3: CASSPVANTGELFF
DNA: TGTGCCAGCAGCCCAGTGGCGAACACCGGGGAGCTGTTTTTT

D: NA
J: TRBJ2-7
V: TRBV29-1
size: NA
CDR3: CSVEKGFNEQYF
DNA: TGCAGCGTTGAAAAGGGGTTTAACGAGCAGTACTTC

D: NA
J: TRBJ1-1
V: TRBV7-9
size: once
CDR3: CASSPRGAGLSTEAFF
DNA: TGTGCCAGCAGCCCCAGGGGAGCAGGGTTAAGTACTGAAGCTTTCTTT

D: TRBD2
J: TRBJ2-1
V: TRBV28
size: NA
CDR3: CASSLLGLAGGSEQFF
DNA: TGTGCCAGCAGTTTATTGGGACTAGCGGGGGGGAGTGAGCAGTTCTTC

D: NA
J: TRBJ1-2
V: TRBV3-1/TRBV3-2
size: NA
CDR3: CASRHGGLSGYTF
DNA: TGTGCCAGCCGACACGGAGGGTTAAGTGGCTACACCTTC

D: TRBD2
J: TRBJ2-3
V: TRBV4-2
size: NA
CDR3: CASSQAAGLAGASTDTQYF
DNA: TGTGCCAGCAGCCAAGCTGCGGGACTAGCGGGGGCAAGCACAGATACGCAGTATTTT

D: TRBD2
J: TRBJ2-5
V: TRBV7-7
size: NA
CDR3: CASSPGGGYQETQYF
DNA: TGTGCCAGCAGCCCCGGCGGGGGGTACCAAGAGACCCAGTACTTC

D: TRBD1
J: TRBJ1-5
V: TRBV19
size: NA
CDR3: CASNKGAKNGGNQPQHF
DNA: TGTGCCAGTAACAAGGGGGCGAAGAATGGTGGCAATCAGCCCCAGCATTTT

D: NA
J: TRBJ1-4
V: TRBV28
size: NA
CDR3: CASRQGSEKLFF
DNA: TGTGCCAGCAGACAGGGTAGTGAAAAACTGTTTTTT